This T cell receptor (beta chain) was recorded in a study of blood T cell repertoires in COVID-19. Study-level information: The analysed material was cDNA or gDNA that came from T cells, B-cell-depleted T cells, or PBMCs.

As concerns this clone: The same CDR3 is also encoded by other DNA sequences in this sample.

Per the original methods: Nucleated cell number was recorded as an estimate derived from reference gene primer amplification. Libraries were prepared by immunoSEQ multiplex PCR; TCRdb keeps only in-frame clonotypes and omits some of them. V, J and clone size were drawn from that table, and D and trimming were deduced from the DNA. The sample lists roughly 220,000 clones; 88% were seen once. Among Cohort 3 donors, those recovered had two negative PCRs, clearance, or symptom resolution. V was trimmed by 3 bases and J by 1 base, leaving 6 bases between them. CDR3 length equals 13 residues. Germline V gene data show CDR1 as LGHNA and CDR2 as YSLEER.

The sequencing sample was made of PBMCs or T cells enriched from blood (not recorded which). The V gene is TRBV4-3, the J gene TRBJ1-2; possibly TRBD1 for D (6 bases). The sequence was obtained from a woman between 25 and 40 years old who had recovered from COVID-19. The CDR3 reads CASSQDSNYGYTF. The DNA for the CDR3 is TGCGCCAGCAGCCAGGACAGTAACTATGGCTACACCTTC.